Shown below are 28 T cell receptor beta chains from a single sample sequenced in a study of blood T cell repertoires in COVID-19. Here immunoSEQ multiplex PCR was the method, and the copy in TCRdb shows in-frame clones only, minus some. The repertoire holds roughly 260,000 clones, with approximately 90% as singletons. Sequenced material: peripheral blood. These receptor sequences come from a woman aged 40 to 50 who had recovered from COVID-19.

The genes are TRBV11-2 and TRBJ2-1, with 7 bases lining up with TRBD2. This CDR3 spans 14 amino acids. Germline CDR1 and CDR2: SGHAT and FQNNGV. V lost 2 bases, J lost 9 bases, and 7 bases stayed unmatched. The CDR3 coding sequence is TGTGCCAGCAGCTTACCGGGGGGAAGGGGTGAGCAGTTCTTC. Translated, it gives CASSLPGGRGEQFF. Based on the CDR3 plus reference TRBV11-2 and TRBJ2-1, the full variable domain is EAGVAQSPRYKIIEKRQSVAFWCNPISGHATLYWYQQILGQGPKLLIQFQNNGVVDDSQLPKDRFSAERLKGVDSTLKIQPAKLEDSAVYLCASSLPGGRGEQFFGPGTRLTVL.

The chain couples TRBV5-5 to TRBJ2-7, with 9 bases aligning to TRBD2. The trim removed 0 bases at V and 4 bases at J, leaving 5 bases unmatched. The CDR3 covers 15 residues. Germline V gives CDR1 SGHKS, CDR2 YYEKEE (reference sequence). The CDR3 loop is CASSLVSGRNYEQYF. The DNA for the CDR3 is TGTGCCAGCAGCTTGGTCAGCGGGAGGAATTACGAGCAGTACTTC.

The chain employs TRBV4-3 and TRBJ1-2; 7 bases are a match to TRBD1. With V trimmed by 0 bases and J by 2 bases, 6 bases remained unmatched. The CDR3 is 16 amino acids. CDR1 LGHNA and CDR2 YSLEER come from the germline V gene. The CDR3 sequence: CASSQEVVQGNYGYTF. CDR3 nucleotides: TGCGCCAGCAGCCAAGAAGTGGTACAGGGGAACTATGGCTACACCTTC.

Notes on this clone: A read error may produce the germline difference seen at one junction end. The rearrangement joins TRBV29-1 to TRBJ1-3; 10 bases fit TRBD1. The germline gives CDR1 SQVTM, CDR2 ANQGSEA. CDR3 size: 14 residues. DNA for the CDR3: TGCAGCATTGAGGGACAGGGGCCCGGAAACACCATATATTTT. Encoded protein: CSIEGQGPGNTIYF.

The CDR3 region has the DNA TGTGCCAGCAGTTTTGGGACAGGTTCTGGGGCCAACGTCCTGACTTTC. Its protein product is CASSFGTGSGANVLTF. J is TRBJ2-6 and V is TRBV6-2 or TRBV6-3, with 8 nucleotides matching TRBD1. After removal of 4 bases from V and 1 base from J, the junction contained 3 bases not matched to a gene. This CDR3 has 16 amino acids. Germline values: CDR1 MNHEY, CDR2 SVGEGT.

The chain recombines TRBV6-5 with TRBJ1-1; no reliable D call. The germline V gene encodes CDR1 MNHEY and CDR2 SVGAGI. The CDR3 is 15 amino acids. V was cut by 5 bases and J by 0 bases, with 13 bases left in between. The CDR3 nucleotides read TGTGCCAGCAGTACTGATAGAAAAATGAACACTGAAGCTTTCTTT. Encoded protein: CASSTDRKMNTEAFF.

The chain combines TRBV28 with TRBJ2-7; a weak D match, TRBD2 (6 bases). V was clipped by 6 bases and J by 9 bases, with 18 bases between them. The CDR3 has 13 residues. CDR1 MDHEN and CDR2 SYDVKM come from the germline V gene. The CDR3 loop reads CASSSPRVGLQYF. The CDR3 bases are TGTGCCAGCAGCTCCCCCCGGGTGGGACTGCAGTACTTC.

This clone was seen more than once but under ten times. The chain joins TRBV19 to TRBJ1-5; 10 nucleotides agree with TRBD1. CDR1 and CDR2 from the germline V gene are LNHDA and SQIVND (reference sequence). V gave up 8 bases and J gave up 5 bases; unmatched junction bases: 12. There are 16 residues in the CDR3. The CDR3 region has the DNA TGTGCCAGTGGCGCCCGGGACAGGGGAGGGCATCAGCCCCAGCATTTT. As protein: CASGARDRGGHQPQHF.

This clone was found many times. The chain has TRBV15 and TRBJ1-6; tentative D call: TRBD1 (6 bases). CDR3 length: 15 residues. CDR1 and CDR2 (germline): LNHNV, YYDKDF (reference sequence). V lost 5 bases to trimming and J lost 4 bases, with 12 bases between them. Here the CDR3 DNA reads TGTGCCACCAGCCCAGGGGTTCCTTATAATTCACCCCTCCACTTT. This encodes CATSPGVPYNSPLHF. Full variable domain (missing parts from reference TRBV15 and TRBJ1-6): DAMVIQNPRYQVTQFGKPVTLSCSQTLNHNVMYWYQQKSSQAPKLLFHYYDKDFNNEADTPDNFQSRRPNTSFCFLDIRSPGLGDTAMYLCATSPGVPYNSPLHFGNGTRLTVT.

The chain couples TRBV19 to TRBJ1-5, with D possibly TRBD1 on 6 matching bases. Trimming pared 10 bases from V and 3 bases from J, leaving 19 bases between. CDR1 is LNHDA, CDR2 SQIVND, per germline (reference sequence). CDR3 size: 15 residues. The CDR3 DNA reads as TGTGCCACCATGGATCGAACAGGGTACAATCAGCCCCAGCATTTT. Translated: CATMDRTGYNQPQHF.

V and J are TRBV9 and TRBJ2-1; the D gene is possibly TRBD2 (5 bases). Germline V CDR1 and CDR2: SGDLS, YYNGEE. The V end was cut by 0 bases, the J end by 3 bases, with 7 bases between. The CDR3 runs 14 residues. In nucleotides, the CDR3 is TGTGCCAGCAGCGTAGCAGGACTCTACAATGAGCAGTTCTTC. Its protein product is CASSVAGLYNEQFF. Full variable domain (outside the CDR3, taken from reference TRBV9 and TRBJ2-1): DSGVTQTPKHLITATGQRVTLRCSPRSGDLSVYWYQQSLDQGLQFLIQYYNGEERAKGNILERFSAQQFPDLHSELNLSSLELGDSALYFCASSVAGLYNEQFFGPGTRLTVL.

CDR3 sequence (DNA): TGTGCCAGCAGCAAAGTGGGGCATCCACCCAGCTCCTACGAGCAGTACTTC. This translates into CASSKVGHPPSSYEQYF. The V and J genes are TRBV21-1 and TRBJ2-7; TRBD1 is the table's D call and was not checked against the DNA. TRBV21-1 is a pseudogene locus. This CDR3 has 17 residues.

The chain links TRBV5-1 to TRBJ2-7, with unresolved D. CDR3 length equals 13 residues. With 0 bases removed from V and 2 bases from J, the gap between germline ends came to 6 bases. The germline CDR1 and CDR2 sequences are SGHRS and YFSETQ. DNA of the CDR3: TGCGCCAGCAGCTTGGTCCCAGCCTACGAGCAGTACTTC. Encoded protein: CASSLVPAYEQYF.

The V call is TRBV6-2 or TRBV6-3, the J call TRBJ2-1, with 7 bases that match TRBD2. The CDR3 is 15 residues long. The germline V gene has CDR1 MNHEY and CDR2 SVGEGT. The J segment lost 6 bases and the V segment lost 6 bases, leaving 11 bases of the junction unmatched. The CDR3 DNA reads as TGTGCCAGCAGCCTCAGACTAGCCCCCGTCAATGAGCAGTTCTTC. Translating it yields CASSLRLAPVNEQFF.

This clone was recorded once. The chain links TRBV7-9 to TRBJ2-7, with a weak D call TRBD1 (5 bases). CDR3 size: 15 residues. V lost 3 bases and J 2 bases, leaving 14 bases between the germline ends. Germline V CDR1 and CDR2: SEHNR, FQNEAQ (reference sequence). As DNA, the CDR3 is TGTGCCAGCAGCTTCCGGCCGACAGTTCCCTACGAGCAGTACTTC. Translated, it gives CASSFRPTVPYEQYF.

V usage is TRBV7-8 and J usage is TRBJ1-2; D perhaps matches TRBD1 (5 bases). The CDR3 extends over 14 amino acids. Germline V lookup: CDR1 SGHVS, CDR2 FQNEAQ. V was cut by 4 bases and J by 2 bases, with 11 bases left in between. The CDR3 DNA reads TGTGCCAGCAGCTCGCAGGGTGCCAACTATGGCTACACCTTC. Residues: CASSSQGANYGYTF. The full variable domain, completed using reference TRBV7-8 and TRBJ1-2, is GAGVSQSPRYKVAKRGQDVALRCDPISGHVSLFWYQQALGQGPEFLTYFQNEAQLDKSGLPSDRFFAERPEGSVSTLKIQRTQQEDSAVYLCASSSQGANYGYTFGSGTRLTVV.

V and J are TRBV9 and TRBJ2-3; 7 bases are shared with TRBD1. Germline lookup yields CDR1 SGDLS and CDR2 YYNGEE. With 4 bases clipped from V and 3 bases from J, the junction kept 8 bases outside the gene matches. This CDR3 contains 15 residues. The CDR3 here is CASSFRQGGTDTQYF. In DNA, the CDR3 is TGTGCCAGCAGCTTTCGACAGGGTGGGACAGATACGCAGTATTTT.

The CDR3 DNA sequence: TGTGCCAGCAGCCCCTCGGACAGGAAGAACACTGAAGCTTTCTTT. It yields the protein CASSPSDRKNTEAFF. V gene TRBV6-5 combines with J gene TRBJ1-1, with 7 bases matching TRBD1. This CDR3 is 15 amino acids long. CDR1 is MNHEY and CDR2 is SVGAGI in the germline V gene. V trimming: 6 bases; J trimming: 1 base; junction bases outside the gene matches: 8.

Comments on this clone: This specimen includes other DNA sequences encoding the same CDR3. The chain links TRBV6-5 to TRBJ1-2; 9 bases are shared with TRBD1. This CDR3 contains 14 residues. V dropped 5 bases and J dropped 4; count of bases not matched to a gene: 5. Germline assignment: CDR1 MNHEY and CDR2 SVGAGI. CDR3 DNA sequence: TGTGCCAGCAGTCGGGACAGGGAGGGCTATGGCTACACCTTC. This sequence encodes CASSRDREGYGYTF.

This chain links TRBV5-1 with TRBJ2-1, with a weak D call TRBD2 (5 bases). This CDR3 has 14 amino acids. Trimming stripped 4 bases from V and 3 bases from J, with 11 bases between. The V gene's germline CDR1 is SGHRS and CDR2 YFSETQ. In DNA, the CDR3 is TGCGCCAGCAGCGCGAGGGAGAGCTACAATGAGCAGTTCTTC. This codes for CASSARESYNEQFF.

Only a few counts were recorded for this clone. J is TRBJ1-4 and V is TRBV25-1; 11 bases are shared with TRBD1. Germline CDR1 and CDR2: MGHDK and SYGVNS. The length of the CDR3 is 17 residues. V was clipped by 3 bases and J by 3 bases; unmatched bases: 6. CDR3 protein: CASSDRGQGVSNEKLFF. For the CDR3, the DNA is TGTGCCAGCAGTGATCGGGGACAGGGGGTATCTAATGAAAAACTGTTTTTT.

The chain has TRBV19 and TRBJ2-1, with 11 bases that match TRBD2. V dropped 8 bases and J dropped 1; count of bases not matched to a gene: 10. This CDR3 has 17 residues. Germline loops: CDR1 LNHDA, CDR2 SQIVND (reference sequence). The CDR3 sequence is CASCPRSSGGSYNEQFF. CDR3 in DNA: TGTGCCAGTTGCCCCCGTTCTAGCGGGGGGTCCTACAATGAGCAGTTCTTC.

CDR3 sequence reads: CASSRGRQGFDSPLHF. CDR3 DNA: TGTGCCAGCAGCCGGGGGCGACAGGGGTTTGATTCACCCCTCCACTTT. The chain couples TRBV7-9 to TRBJ1-6; 8 bases align to TRBD1. The CDR3 is 16 residues long. The ends lost 5 bases at V and 8 bases at J; junction bases unmatched: 11. From germline, CDR1 is SEHNR and CDR2 FQNEAQ (reference sequence).

The chain employs TRBV19 and TRBJ2-2; TRBD1 aligns across 9 bases. The CDR3 loop spans 15 amino acids. Germline CDR1 is LNHDA and CDR2 is SQIVND (reference sequence). The trim removed 6 bases at V and 7 bases at J, leaving 9 bases unmatched. CDR3 DNA: TGTGCCAGTAGACCCCGACAGGGGGGCAGCGGGGAGCTGTTTTTT. This sequence encodes CASRPRQGGSGELFF.

The chain carries TRBV6-2 or TRBV6-3 and TRBJ1-1; no clear D. V was cut by 4 bases and J by 8 bases, with 14 bases left in between. CDR1 and CDR2 from the germline V gene are MNHEY and SVGEGT. This CDR3 has 13 residues. The CDR3 loop is CASSFWVGGEAFF. The CDR3 nucleotides read TGTGCCAGCAGTTTTTGGGTGGGAGGCGAAGCTTTCTTT.

CDR3 DNA sequence: TGTGCCAGTAGTAGGCGGAAAGATACGCAGTATTTT. It is translated as CASSRRKDTQYF. J is TRBJ2-3 and V is TRBV19; D not resolved. The ends were cut back, 4 bases at V and 5 bases at J, with 7 bases in the middle. The length of the CDR3 is 12 residues. Germline lookup yields CDR1 LNHDA and CDR2 SQIVND (reference sequence).

This clone appeared once. The chain couples TRBV19 to TRBJ2-1; the match to TRBD2 covers 9 bases. The CDR3 runs 15 residues. The germline gives CDR1 LNHDA, CDR2 SQIVND (reference sequence). J gave up 8 bases and V 10 bases, and 15 bases lay outside the gene matches. The CDR3: CATSIGLAGYDEQFF. The CDR3 region has the DNA TGTGCCACTTCTATAGGGCTAGCGGGGTACGATGAGCAGTTCTTC.

The chain has TRBV11-2 and TRBJ2-3; D is unclear. The V gene lost 5 bases and the J gene lost 4 bases, with 16 bases spanning the gap. Germline-derived CDR1 and CDR2 are SGHAT and FQNNGV. The CDR3 sequence is 15 residues long. CDR3 residues: CASSHFLRVPDTQYF. CDR3 DNA sequence: TGTGCCAGCAGCCACTTTTTACGAGTCCCAGATACGCAGTATTTT.